This T cell receptor beta chain was captured in a study of blood T cell repertoires in COVID-19. Looking at the study overall: Spain, Italy and the United States supplied samples that represented acute and convalescent COVID-19. Sources were T cells, B-cell-depleted T cells, or PBMCs; the material itself was cDNA or gDNA.

CDR3 length: 14 amino acids. Deletions cut 5 bases from V and 0 bases from J, with 10 bases between. Germline CDR1 reads LNHDA; CDR2 reads SQIVND (reference sequence). In the authors' workflow: Estimated nucleated cell counts came from reference gene primer amplification. TCRdb keeps only in-frame clones here, not all; method: immunoSEQ multiplex PCR. V and J calls and clone size come straight from that table; D and trimming were deduced from the DNA. The top ten clones hold less than 5% of a sample with over 200,000 clones, around 89% of them seen once. Material for sequencing was peripheral blood. The rearrangement joins TRBV19 to TRBJ1-1; D is unclear. The receptor comes from a man between 60 and 75 years old who had recovered from COVID-19. CDR3 DNA sequence: TGTGCCAGTAGTGTTACGTCTATGAACACTGAAGCTTTCTTT. As protein: CASSVTSMNTEAFF.